This note documents a single T cell receptor beta chain sequence. This clone occurred a few times. The specificity of this receptor is unknown. No base qualities exist here, and no much larger clone lies one base off it. A single peripheral blood draw of about 120 mL on average was collected from each donor into heparinised tubes. A BD FACSAria II and a panel including CD45RO, CCR7, CD25, CD127, CD95 and CD27 were used to sort naive, central memory, regulatory and stem cell-like memory CD4+ T cells. All sorted populations exceeded 95% purity. PBMCs were separated immediately by Lymphoprep density gradient centrifugation and were stained directly, without being cultured. So that batch effects would be minimized, each experiment stained and sorted samples in pairs, pairing one healthy donor with one patient. Taken from the germline V gene, the CDR1 and CDR2 loops are ENHRY and SYGVKD. Between the V and J ends, shortened by 5 bases and 2 bases respectively, the junction contains 3 bases. The CDR3 goes from the cysteine to the phenylalanine over 11 residues. The kept DNA is CDR3 alone, 33 bases in frame from the first base.

This record comes from a study of beta chain features in type 1 diabetes (dated 2018 in TCRdb). Looking at the study overall: Mean age, gender distribution, total cell number and subset yield were not different between patients and healthy donors. Regulatory and stem cell-like memory subsets were obtained from only 8 patients and about eight healthy donors, while naive and central memory subsets were obtained from all 30 or so donors. A total of around 110,000,000 sorted cells were examined across all samples, and RNA yield correlated strongly with the number of cells per subset. In the study, recently diagnosed type 1 diabetes patients and matched healthy donors were compared on the TCRB repertoires of their sorted circulating CD4+ T cell subsets. The research as a whole found: A moderate but significant shortening of TCRB CDR3 length was observed in type 1 diabetes patients in all four CD4+ subsets. Fewer insertions and more nucleotide deletions at VDJ recombination sites were observed in patients with type 1 diabetes, implying thymic rearrangement abnormalities. The naive, central memory and regulatory TCRB repertoires appeared to resemble one another more closely among patients than among healthy donors. Only small numbers of individuals were included in the HLA sub-analyses, which left unresolved whether HLA type had any influence on TCRB rearrangement. Shorter templates might have been favored by PCR, but patient and control samples were amplified and corrected together, so both groups would have been affected equally by any skew. Because cDNA was sequenced instead of genomic DNA, highly expressing activated cells could be over-represented, though the groups showed no difference in activation or CD3 levels.

The High Capacity cDNA Reverse Transcription Kit was used to reverse transcribe all of the isolated RNA, meaning that expressed TCRB transcripts were what got sequenced. Deep immunoSEQ sequencing was applied to naive, central memory and regulatory T cell samples, giving an average of around 3.4 million total reads per sample. Sorted cells were lysed in RLT buffer, and RNA was extracted using DNase-treated RNeasy Micro or Mini kits according to cell number. Each cell subset was processed separately to prevent cross-contamination, with patient and healthy donor samples processed together. TCRB sequences were amplified from cDNA with the immunoSEQ multiplex PCR, producing 87-bp fragments spanning the CDR3 region. Amplicons were sequenced on the Illumina HiSeq platform. For the original study's pipeline: PCR bias was computationally corrected using synthetic template baselines, reads within Hamming distance 2 were collapsed, and singletons that could not be merged were discarded. Reads were aligned against IMGT to assign V, D and J genes, CDR3 length and insertions or deletions at six rearrangement sites. Within each subset, clonotype counts were normalized to the number of sorted cells before true diversity and Gini coefficients were calculated with the tcR R package. The overlap coefficient, calculated on TCRB nucleotide sequences, was used to quantify repertoire sharing. Here the immuneACCESS table is served through TCRdb, limited to in-frame sequences with V and J called. Missing clones are a known gap in these copies; in checked studies unresolved V genes cover under half, and the rest lacks a known reason. From that table come the V and J calls and clone size; the DNA was used to work out D and trimming. Counted in this sample were about 320,000 clones; approximately 14% of them appeared once. Clones ranked in the top ten supply 6.7% of the sample.

The TCR originated in a man aged 30-40 years in good health. This sequence uses TRBV10-3 and TRBJ2-5; the D gene remains uncertain. The specimen sequenced was central memory CD4+ T cells from blood. The nucleotide sequence is TGTGCCATCAGTCAACAAGAGACCCAGTACTTC. Its protein reads: CAISQQETQYF.